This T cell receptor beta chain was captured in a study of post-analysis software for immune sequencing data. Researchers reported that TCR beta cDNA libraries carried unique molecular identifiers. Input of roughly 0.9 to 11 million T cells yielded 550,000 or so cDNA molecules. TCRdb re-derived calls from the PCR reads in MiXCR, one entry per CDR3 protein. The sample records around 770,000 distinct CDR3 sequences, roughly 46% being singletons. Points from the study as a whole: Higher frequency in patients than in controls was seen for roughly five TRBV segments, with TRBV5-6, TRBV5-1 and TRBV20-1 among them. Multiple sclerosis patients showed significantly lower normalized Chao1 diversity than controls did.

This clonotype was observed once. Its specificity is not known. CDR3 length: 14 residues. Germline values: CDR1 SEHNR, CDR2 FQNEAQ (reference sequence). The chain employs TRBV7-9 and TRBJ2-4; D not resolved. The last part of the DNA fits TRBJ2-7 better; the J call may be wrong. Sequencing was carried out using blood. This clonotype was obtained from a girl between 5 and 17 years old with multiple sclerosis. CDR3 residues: CASSGTELSYEQYF. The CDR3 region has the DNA TGTGCCAGCTCGGGTACGGAGCTCTCCTACGAGCAGTACTTC.